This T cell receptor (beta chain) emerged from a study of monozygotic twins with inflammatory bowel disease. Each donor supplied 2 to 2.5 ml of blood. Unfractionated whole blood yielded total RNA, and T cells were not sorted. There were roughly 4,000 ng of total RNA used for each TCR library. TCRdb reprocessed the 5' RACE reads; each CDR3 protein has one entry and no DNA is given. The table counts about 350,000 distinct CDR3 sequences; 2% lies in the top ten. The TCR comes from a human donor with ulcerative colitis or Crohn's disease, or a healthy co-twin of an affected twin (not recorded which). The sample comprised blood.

The CDR3 spells CASSFRSGTSGRRSYNEQFF. This chain connects TRBV11-2 to TRBJ2-1; absent DNA, TCRdb's TRBD2 call cannot be checked. CDR1 is SGHAT, CDR2 FQNNGV, per germline. The CDR3 spans 20 residues.